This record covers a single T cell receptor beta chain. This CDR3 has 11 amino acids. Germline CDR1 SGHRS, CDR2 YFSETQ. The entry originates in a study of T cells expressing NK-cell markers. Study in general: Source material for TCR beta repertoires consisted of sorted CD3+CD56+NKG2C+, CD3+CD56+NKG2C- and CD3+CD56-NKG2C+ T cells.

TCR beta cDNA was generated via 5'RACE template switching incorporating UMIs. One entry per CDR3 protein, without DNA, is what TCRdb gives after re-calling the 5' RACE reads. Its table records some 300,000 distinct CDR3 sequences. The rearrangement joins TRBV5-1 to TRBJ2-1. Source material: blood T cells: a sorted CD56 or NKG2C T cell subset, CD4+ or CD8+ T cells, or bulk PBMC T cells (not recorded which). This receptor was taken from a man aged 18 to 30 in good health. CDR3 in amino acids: CASGGLNEQFF.